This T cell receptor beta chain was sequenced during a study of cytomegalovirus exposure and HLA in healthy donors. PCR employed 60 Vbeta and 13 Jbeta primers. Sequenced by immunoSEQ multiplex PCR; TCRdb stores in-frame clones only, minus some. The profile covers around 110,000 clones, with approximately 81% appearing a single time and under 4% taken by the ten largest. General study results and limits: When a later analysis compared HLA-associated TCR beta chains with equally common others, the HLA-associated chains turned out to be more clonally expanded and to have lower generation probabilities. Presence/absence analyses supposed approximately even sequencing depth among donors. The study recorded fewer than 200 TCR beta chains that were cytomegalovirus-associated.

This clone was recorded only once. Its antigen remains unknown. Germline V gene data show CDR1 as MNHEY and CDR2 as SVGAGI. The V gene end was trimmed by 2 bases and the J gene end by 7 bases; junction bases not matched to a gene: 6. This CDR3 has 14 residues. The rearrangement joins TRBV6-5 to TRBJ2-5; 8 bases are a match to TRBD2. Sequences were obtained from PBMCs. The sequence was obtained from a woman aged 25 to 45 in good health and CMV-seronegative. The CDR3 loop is CASSYGREDGTQYF. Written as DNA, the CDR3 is TGTGCCAGCAGTTACGGGCGGGAGGATGGGACCCAGTACTTC.